The 11 T cell receptor beta chains presented below share a single source sample, sequenced in a study of CD8 T cells in ankylosing spondylitis. TCRdb independently ran MiXCR on the 5' RACE reads; one entry per CDR3 protein. The repertoire holds around 150,000 distinct CDR3 sequences, with under 35% as singletons. The sample comprised synovial fluid, either unsorted or a sorted T cell fraction (not recorded which). These receptors were collected from a male donor with ankylosing spondylitis.

There are many counts of this clonotype. In DNA form, the CDR3 reads TGTGCCAGCAGGGGACGGGTAACCGGGGAGCTGTTTTTT. Its translation: CASRGRVTGELFF. The chain links TRBV6-2 or TRBV6-3 to TRBJ2-2; the D gene could be TRBD1 or TRBD2 (5 bases each). Germline values: CDR1 MNHEY, CDR2 SVGEGT. The V gene lost 6 bases and the J gene lost 5 bases, with 10 bases spanning the gap. This CDR3 has 13 amino acids.

The chain employs TRBV15 and TRBJ1-6; 7 positions agree with TRBD1. This CDR3 spans 16 amino acids. The V segment lost 0 bases and the J segment 6 bases; nucleotides outside the gene matches: 5. Germline CDR1 reads LNHNV; CDR2 reads YYDKDF (reference sequence). The CDR3 DNA is TGTGCCACCAGCAGAGAGCAGGACAGGACTAATTCACCCCTCCACTTT. It is translated as CATSREQDRTNSPLHF.

Only a few counts were recorded for this clonotype. The chain has TRBV15 and TRBJ2-5; D perhaps matches TRBD1 (5 bases). This CDR3 spans 15 amino acids. Trimming stripped 1 base from V and 6 bases from J, with 15 bases between. Germline CDR1 reads LNHNV; CDR2 reads YYDKDF (reference sequence). CDR3 region: CATSRGQPLEKTQYF. As DNA, the CDR3 is TGTGCCACCAGCAGAGGACAGCCACTCGAGAAGACCCAGTACTTC.

This clonotype was recorded a few times. The genes are TRBV7-9 and TRBJ2-6; TRBD2 might be the D (6 bases). Germline V gene sequence: CDR1 SEHNR, CDR2 FQNEAQ (reference sequence). The CDR3 loop spans 16 amino acids. Trimming removed 5 bases at V and 7 bases at J, with 18 bases between. In nucleotides, the CDR3 is TGTGCCAGCAGCGCGATGGGGGGAATTAGCGCCAACGTCCTGACTTTC. It is translated as CASSAMGGISANVLTF.

In this sample, this clonotype turned up many times. This sequence joins TRBV11-3 and TRBJ2-3; 13 nucleotides line up with TRBD2. The CDR3 loop spans 15 amino acids. Germline assignment: CDR1 SGHNT and CDR2 YENEEA. Trimming took 5 bases from V and 5 from J; bases not matched to a gene: 4. CDR3 protein: CASSRLAGGRDTQYF. CDR3 sequence (DNA): TGTGCCAGCAGCCGACTAGCGGGGGGCCGAGATACGCAGTATTTT. Full variable domain (rest looked up from reference TRBV11-3 and TRBJ2-3): EAGVVQSPRYKIIEKKQPVAFWCNPISGHNTLYWYLQNLGQGPELLIRYENEEAVDDSQLPKDRFSAERLKGVDSTLKIQPAELGDSAVYLCASSRLAGGRDTQYFGPGTRLTVL.

This chain connects TRBV19 to TRBJ1-2; 7 bases agree with TRBD1. Germline CDR1 LNHDA, CDR2 SQIVND (reference sequence). V was clipped by 5 bases and J by 8 bases; unmatched bases: 8. The CDR3 has 13 amino acids. DNA for the CDR3: TGTGCCAGTAGTGCTCGGACAGGATCCGGCTACACCTTC. This sequence encodes CASSARTGSGYTF.

There are many counts of this clonotype. This chain uses TRBV20-1 with TRBJ1-1, with a weak D call TRBD1 (6 bases). V dropped 7 bases and J dropped 1 base, with 19 bases sitting between them. Germline-derived CDR1 and CDR2 are DFQATT and SNEGSKA (reference sequence). CDR3 size: 15 residues. The chain's CDR3 is CSGLTGTPGNTEAFF. The CDR3 region has the DNA TGCAGTGGCCTCACAGGGACCCCGGGGAACACTGAAGCTTTCTTT.

This clonotype was seen more than once but under ten times. The chain links TRBV4-2 to TRBJ1-1; D is uncertain. The CDR3 has 19 amino acids. The V end lost 0 bases, the J end lost 0 bases, and 20 bases lay between the germline ends. The V gene's germline CDR1 is LGHNA and CDR2 YNFKEQ. For the CDR3, the DNA is TGTGCCAGCAGCCAAGATCGGAGATCGGCCCCTCAAATGAACACTGAAGCTTTCTTT. This codes for CASSQDRRSAPQMNTEAFF.

This clonotype appeared a single time. A clone one base away is much larger, so this may be a read error. J is TRBJ2-5 and V is TRBV4-3; 11 nucleotides align to TRBD2. Trimming cost V 4 bases and J 4 bases; bases outside gene matches: 8. Per germline, CDR1 LGHNA and CDR2 YSLEER. This CDR3 has 16 residues. The CDR3 sequence: CASSRSSGRSGETQYF. The CDR3 DNA sequence: TGCGCCAGCAGCCGGTCTAGCGGGAGGTCCGGAGAGACCCAGTACTTC.

The chain employs TRBV5-1 and TRBJ1-1, with D hard to call. The CDR3 is made up of 14 amino acids. V was cut by 1 base and J by 1 base, with 8 bases left in between. From germline, CDR1 is SGHRS and CDR2 YFSETQ. This CDR3 is CASSLQASNTEAFF. The CDR3, as DNA: TGCGCCAGCAGCTTGCAGGCCTCGAACACTGAAGCTTTCTTT.

This clonotype was picked up a small number of times. The V and J genes are TRBV14 and TRBJ2-3, with unresolved D. The CDR3 sequence is 17 residues long. Deletions cut 2 bases from V and 0 bases from J, with 15 bases between. Per the germline V gene, CDR1 is SGHDN and CDR2 is FVKESK. CDR3 loop: CASSQKWATVSTDTQYF. CDR3 coding DNA: TGTGCCAGCAGCCAAAAATGGGCGACGGTTAGCACAGATACGCAGTATTTT.